The rows below give T cell receptor beta chains drawn from one sample of a study of response to subunit inactivated influenza vaccine. Each CDR3 protein gets one entry after TCRdb re-called the RT-PCR reads with MiXCR. The repertoire includes approximately 520,000 distinct CDR3 sequences, about 25% of them detected once, and 1.9% sits in the top ten. Sequencing was performed on CD4+ T cells sorted from PBMCs, taken about 5 days after vaccination. These TCRs come from a man aged 50 to 59 who received an inactivated influenza vaccine. The CDR3 runs from the conserved cysteine through the conserved F or W. Fields, in order: CDR3 protein, CDR3 DNA, D gene, clone size, V gene, J gene. D genes are given only for firm matches. Size is stated for part of the rows, as once, few or many counts, or as a class when the clone is expanded.

CDR3: CASSLQDKEFDEQYF; DNA: TGCGCCAGCAGCTTGCAGGACAAAGAATTTGACGAGCAGTACTTC; D: -; size: few; V: TRBV5-1; J: TRBJ2-7
CDR3: CASSSNTGRQSVNTEAFF; DNA: TGTGCCAGCAGTTCCAATACCGGGAGGCAGTCCGTGAACACTGAAGCTTTCTTT; D: -; size: -; V: TRBV7-6; J: TRBJ1-1
CDR3: CASSYPGLETQYF; DNA: TGTGCCAGCAGCTACCCGGGGCTAGAGACCCAGTACTTC; D: -; size: -; V: TRBV6-5; J: TRBJ2-5
CDR3: CAINSGVNTEAFF; DNA: TGTGCCATCAACTCAGGGGTGAACACTGAAGCTTTCTTT; D: -; size: -; V: TRBV10-3; J: TRBJ1-1
CDR3: CASSTGLAGRETQYF; DNA: TGTGCCAGCAGCACGGGACTAGCGGGGAGGGAGACCCAGTACTTC; D: TRBD2; size: few; V: TRBV7-2; J: TRBJ2-5
CDR3: CASRLITGRSYNEQFF; DNA: TGTGCCAGCAGACTTATCACAGGGAGATCCTACAATGAGCAGTTCTTC; D: -; size: few; V: TRBV11-2; J: TRBJ2-1
CDR3: CASSPYDRNRNTIYF; DNA: TGTGCCAGCAGTCCATATGACAGGAATAGAAACACCATATATTTT; D: -; size: few; V: TRBV6-1; J: TRBJ1-3
CDR3: CASSPLAGSDSGANVLTF; DNA: TGTGCCAGCTCACCTCTAGCGGGATCCGACTCTGGGGCCAACGTCCTGACTTTC; D: TRBD2; size: -; V: TRBV18; J: TRBJ2-6
CDR3: CASSTVGDTQYF; DNA: TGTGCCAGCAGCACGGTGGGTGATACGCAGTATTTT; D: -; size: few; V: TRBV6-2/TRBV6-3; J: TRBJ2-3
CDR3: CATRSQRLLYEQYF; DNA: TGTGCCACCAGATCACAGCGCCTCCTTTACGAGCAGTACTTC; D: -; size: -; V: TRBV28; J: TRBJ2-7
CDR3: CASSRDSRPETQYF; DNA: TGTGCCAGCAGCCGGGACAGCCGACCGGAGACCCAGTACTTC; D: TRBD1; size: -; V: TRBV6-1; J: TRBJ2-5
CDR3: CASKKGVTSFMNTEAFF; DNA: TGTGCCAGCAAAAAGGGGGTAACCTCTTTCATGAACACTGAAGCTTTCTTT; D: -; size: -; V: TRBV12-3/TRBV12-4; J: TRBJ1-1
CDR3: CSALGLHSHNEQFF; DNA: TGCAGTGCCCTGGGACTGCATAGCCACAATGAGCAGTTCTTC; D: -; size: few; V: TRBV20-1; J: TRBJ2-1
CDR3: CATSDSRTSGPQETQYF; DNA: TGTGCCACCAGTGACAGTAGGACTAGCGGTCCCCAAGAGACCCAGTACTTC; D: TRBD2; size: few; V: TRBV24-1; J: TRBJ2-5
CDR3: CSVAGRFTDTQYF; DNA: TGCAGCGTTGCCGGTCGGTTCACAGATACGCAGTATTTT; D: -; size: few; V: TRBV29-1; J: TRBJ2-3
CDR3: CASSPQIQETQYF; DNA: TGTGCCAGCAGCCCTCAAATCCAAGAGACCCAGTACTTC; D: -; size: few; V: TRBV11-2; J: TRBJ2-5
CDR3: CASSPEAGGHEQYF; DNA: TGTGCCAGCAGCCCTGAGGCAGGGGGCCACGAGCAGTACTTC; D: TRBD1; size: -; V: TRBV7-3; J: TRBJ2-7
CDR3: CASRIRGEQFF; DNA: TGTGCCAGCAGAATCCGGGGCGAGCAGTTCTTC; D: -; size: few; V: TRBV12-3/TRBV12-4; J: TRBJ2-1
CDR3: CASSFRQGRSTNEKLFF; DNA: TGTGCCAGCTCATTCCGACAGGGCCGATCAACTAATGAAAAACTGTTTTTT; D: TRBD1; size: few; V: TRBV18; J: TRBJ1-4
CDR3: CASGLVFFRDTDTQYF; DNA: TGTGCTAGTGGTTTGGTATTCTTCAGGGACACAGATACGCAGTATTTT; D: -; size: few; V: TRBV12-5; J: TRBJ2-3
CDR3: CASNEAGLAGSSYNEQFF; DNA: TGTGCCAGCAACGAAGCGGGACTAGCGGGTAGCTCCTACAATGAGCAGTTCTTC; D: TRBD2; size: few; V: TRBV11-2; J: TRBJ2-1
CDR3: CASSPRAAGGLVGTDTQYF; DNA: TGTGCCAGCTCACCACGAGCCGCAGGGGGCTTAGTCGGCACAGATACGCAGTATTTT; D: TRBD1; size: few; V: TRBV18; J: TRBJ2-3
CDR3: CASSFPVLNYGYTF; DNA: TGTGCCAGCAGTTTCCCCGTTCTGAACTATGGCTACACCTTC; D: -; size: -; V: TRBV7-9; J: TRBJ1-2
CDR3: CSAVRGSEQFF; DNA: TGCAGTGCTGTGAGGGGTAGTGAGCAGTTCTTC; D: -; size: few; V: TRBV20-1; J: TRBJ2-1
CDR3: CASSLGTGRGNTEAFF; DNA: TGTGCCAGCAGCTTAGGGACAGGGCGGGGGAACACTGAAGCTTTCTTT; D: TRBD1; size: few; V: TRBV7-2; J: TRBJ1-1
CDR3: CASSRGSSVNTGELFF; DNA: TGTGCCAGCAGCAGAGGGAGTAGCGTAAACACCGGGGAGCTGTTTTTT; D: -; size: -; V: TRBV7-2; J: TRBJ2-2
CDR3: CASSSHHSATNEKLFF; DNA: TGCGCCAGCAGCTCACACCATTCAGCAACTAATGAAAAACTGTTTTTT; D: -; size: -; V: TRBV4-3; J: TRBJ1-4
CDR3: CASSSDIGQGTETQYF; DNA: TGCGCCAGCAGCTCGGATATTGGACAGGGTACAGAGACCCAGTACTTC; D: TRBD1; size: -; V: TRBV5-1; J: TRBJ2-5
CDR3: CASSGPSWETQYF; DNA: TGTGCCAGCAGCGGCCCCTCGTGGGAGACCCAGTACTTC; D: -; size: few; V: TRBV9; J: TRBJ2-5
CDR3: CASSPEGGGGIYNEQFF; DNA: TGTGCCAGCAGCCCTGAGGGCGGCGGGGGGATCTACAATGAGCAGTTCTTC; D: TRBD2; size: -; V: TRBV7-8; J: TRBJ2-1
CDR3: CSARIGQGHQPQHF; DNA: TGCAGTGCTAGAATCGGACAGGGGCATCAGCCCCAGCATTTT; D: TRBD1; size: few; V: TRBV20-1; J: TRBJ1-5
CDR3: CASSPTAGGNEQFF; DNA: TGTGCCAGCAGCCCCACCGCGGGCGGGAATGAGCAGTTCTTC; D: -; size: few; V: TRBV7-2; J: TRBJ2-1
CDR3: CASSQDRLAGGSDTQYF; DNA: TGTGCCAGCAGCCAAGATCGACTAGCGGGAGGGTCAGATACGCAGTATTTT; D: TRBD2; size: -; V: TRBV4-2; J: TRBJ2-3
CDR3: CATSRGLLYEQYF; DNA: TGTGCCACCAGCAGAGGTCTGCTCTACGAGCAGTACTTC; D: -; size: -; V: TRBV15; J: TRBJ2-7
CDR3: CASSTSGKTEAFF; DNA: TGTGCCAGCAGCACGTCAGGGAAGACTGAAGCTTTCTTT; D: -; size: -; V: TRBV25-1; J: TRBJ1-1
CDR3: CASEYSGRIDNEQFF; DNA: TGTGCCAGCGAGTATAGCGGGAGAATCGACAATGAGCAGTTCTTC; D: TRBD2; size: -; V: TRBV3-1; J: TRBJ2-1
CDR3: CASSLEPLRTDTQYF; DNA: TGCGCCAGCAGCTTGGAGCCGCTCCGCACAGATACGCAGTATTTT; D: -; size: -; V: TRBV5-1; J: TRBJ2-3
CDR3: CASSTGQGARNEQFF; DNA: TGTGCCAGCAGTACGGGACAGGGGGCAAGGAATGAGCAGTTCTTC; D: TRBD1; size: -; V: TRBV12-3/TRBV12-4; J: TRBJ2-1
CDR3: CASSETTSSASTGELFF; DNA: TGTGCCAGCAGTGAAACGACTAGCTCAGCGAGCACCGGGGAGCTGTTTTTT; D: TRBD2; size: -; V: TRBV2; J: TRBJ2-2
CDR3: CASSFHGQSTDTQYF; DNA: TGTGCCAGCAGCTTTCATGGGCAAAGCACAGATACGCAGTATTTT; D: -; size: once; V: TRBV7-2; J: TRBJ2-3